Presented here are 2 T cell receptor beta chains from one specimen sequenced in a study of T-cell reconstitution after alpha-beta-depleted transplantation in children. For TCRbeta, the library was prepared with unique molecular identifiers. TCRdb called the PCR reads again in MiXCR, with one record for every CDR3 protein. The table shows 700,000 to 850,000 distinct CDR3 sequences, with under 20% occurring only once. This specimen consisted of PBMCs, mostly from graft donor cells, obtained 360 days after TCRalphabeta/CD19-depleted stem cell transplant. Receptors originate from a male patient between 10 and 17 years old who had a stem cell transplant for acute lymphoblastic leukemia, so the T cells may come from the graft donor.

The chain carries TRBV12-3 or TRBV12-4 and TRBJ2-1, with D possibly being TRBD1 (6 bases). The V end was cut by 5 bases, the J end by 7 bases, with 15 bases between. The CDR3 consists of 14 residues. The chain's CDR3 is CASSLTQGKNEQFF. The CDR3 coding sequence is TGTGCCAGCAGTCTAACACAGGGTAAAAATGAGCAGTTCTTC.

The rearrangement links TRBV9 to TRBJ2-1; D remains ambiguous. In germline, CDR1 is SGDLS, CDR2 YYNGEE. This CDR3 spans 11 amino acids. V gave up 3 bases and J gave up 9 bases, with 7 bases separating them. DNA of the CDR3: TGTGCCAGCAGCGCGGCCGGTGAGCAGTTCTTC. Encoded protein: CASSAAGEQFF.